The 22 T cell receptor beta chains below all came from one sample that was sequenced in a study of blood T cell repertoires in COVID-19. Data came from immunoSEQ multiplex PCR; TCRdb stores just in-frame clones and leaves some out. The repertoire has under 300,000 clones, around nine tenths of them found once; the top ten carry 1.5% to 2%. Source material: PBMCs or T cells enriched from blood (not recorded which). These receptors were collected from a woman aged 40-49 years who had recovered from COVID-19.

The chain couples TRBV15 to TRBJ2-2; TRBD2 agrees at 12 bases. Germline V gives CDR1 LNHNV, CDR2 YYDKDF (reference sequence). V lost 3 bases to trimming and J lost 2 bases; unmatched junction nucleotides: 19. This CDR3 spans 22 amino acids. The DNA for the CDR3 is TGTGCCACCAGCAGCCCGACTAGCGGGAGTCTAGCCCCCCGGAAAAACACCGGGGAGCTGTTTTTT. It codes for CATSSPTSGSLAPRKNTGELFF.

The chain has TRBV5-5 and TRBJ1-2; the D is unclear. V was trimmed by 3 bases and J by 3 bases, leaving 12 bases between them. The CDR3 has 14 amino acids. Germline lookup yields CDR1 SGHKS and CDR2 YYEKEE (reference sequence). CDR3 in amino acids: CASSSGGRDYGYTF. The CDR3 bases are TGTGCCAGCAGCTCTGGAGGCAGAGACTATGGCTACACCTTC.

This chain joins TRBV2 and TRBJ1-1; D not certain. CDR3 size: 12 residues. V gave up 7 bases and J gave up 3 bases, with 9 bases separating them. Germline-derived CDR1 and CDR2 are SNHLY and FYNNEI. For the CDR3, the DNA is TGTGCCAGCAATCGAGGGTACACTGAAGCTTTCTTT. It yields the protein CASNRGYTEAFF.

The V call is TRBV27, the J call TRBJ2-2, with D perhaps TRBD1 (5 bases). V lost 5 bases and J lost 6, with 10 bases in between. Per germline, CDR1 MNHEY and CDR2 SMNVEV (reference sequence). The CDR3 spans 13 residues. Here the CDR3 reads CASSPTVPGELFF. The CDR3 DNA sequence: TGTGCCAGCAGTCCGACAGTTCCCGGGGAGCTGTTTTTT.

This clone was picked up one time. The chain employs TRBV30 and TRBJ2-7; D is unclear. V was cut by 5 bases and J by 0 bases, with 8 bases left in between. CDR1 and CDR2 (germline): GTSNPN, SVGIG (reference sequence). This CDR3 is 12 amino acids long. In nucleotides, the CDR3 is TGTGCCTGGGACTCCTCCTCCTACGAGCAGTACTTC. It codes for CAWDSSSYEQYF.

This rearrangement joins TRBV7-2 to TRBJ1-1, with D possibly being TRBD1 (5 bases). Germline CDR1 SGHTA, CDR2 FQGNSA. V was cut by 5 bases and J by 2 bases, with 15 bases left in between. The CDR3 totals 15 residues. The DNA of the CDR3 is TGTGCCAGCAGCACAACGACAGTAAGTAACACTGAAGCTTTCTTT. Its translation is CASSTTTVSNTEAFF. Combining the CDR3 with reference TRBV7-2 and TRBJ1-1 gives the whole variable domain GAGVSQSPSNKVTEKGKDVELRCDPISGHTALYWYRQSLGQGLEFLIYFQGNSAPDKSGLPSDRFSAERTGGSVSTLTIQRTQQEDSAVYLCASSTTTVSNTEAFFGQGTRLTVV.

The chain carries TRBV4-1 and TRBJ1-4; TRBD1 matches at 7 bases. The V and J ends lost 0 bases and 7 bases, in that order; junction bases with no gene match: 5. This CDR3 has 15 amino acids. CDR1 and CDR2 (germline): MGHRA, YSYEKL. Here the CDR3 DNA reads TGCGCCAGCAGCCAAGAAGGGCAGGGGGGTGAAAAACTGTTTTTT. Translated: CASSQEGQGGEKLFF.

V usage is TRBV5-1 and J usage is TRBJ1-2; perhaps TRBD1 as D (5 bases). This CDR3 is 15 amino acids long. Per the germline V gene, CDR1 is SGHRS and CDR2 is YFSETQ. Between the trimmed V and J ends, which lost 4 bases and 2 bases, there was a span of 15 bases. As DNA, the CDR3 is TGCGCCAGCAGCACCACAGGACCACCCAACTATGGCTACACCTTC. Translation gives CASSTTGPPNYGYTF.

This chain joins TRBV28 and TRBJ2-4; D might be TRBD1 (5 bases). The V end was cut by 4 bases, the J end by 1 base, with 14 bases between. In germline, CDR1 is MDHEN, CDR2 SYDVKM. The CDR3 sequence is 16 residues long. DNA for the CDR3: TGTGCCAGCAGTTCGTCAGGGTCGTGGGCCAAAAACATTCAGTACTTC. Amino acid sequence: CASSSSGSWAKNIQYF. Using reference TRBV28 and TRBJ2-4 for the parts outside the CDR3, the full variable domain is DVKVTQSSRYLVKRTGEKVFLECVQDMDHENMFWYRQDPGLGLRLIYFSYDVKMKEKGDIPEGYSVSREKKERFSLILESASTNQTSMYLCASSSSGSWAKNIQYFGAGTRLSVL.

The chain links TRBV5-4 to TRBJ1-1; TRBD1 might be the D (5 bases). The germline V gene has CDR1 SGHNT and CDR2 YYREEE (reference sequence). The CDR3 is 15 residues long. With 4 bases removed from V and 4 bases from J, the gap between germline ends came to 17 bases. CDR3 in amino acids: CASSRNAGPGTEAFF. The CDR3 DNA reads TGTGCCAGCAGCCGAAACGCAGGGCCAGGCACTGAAGCTTTCTTT.

This clone was counted once. This sequence joins TRBV11-1 and TRBJ1-4; 8 bases match TRBD1. The CDR3 is 14 residues long. Germline loops: CDR1 SGHAT, CDR2 FQDESV (reference sequence). The V and J ends lost 5 bases and 8 bases, in that order; junction bases with no gene match: 7. Here the CDR3 reads CASSVQGASEKLFF. The CDR3 coding sequence is TGTGCCAGCAGCGTTCAGGGGGCCTCAGAAAAACTGTTTTTT.

The gene calls are TRBV6-5 and TRBJ2-5, with D unresolved. CDR1 MNHEY and CDR2 SVGAGI come from the germline V gene. V lost 2 bases, J lost 1 base, and 2 bases lay in between. This CDR3 has 12 amino acids. DNA for the CDR3: TGTGCCAGCAGTTACCTCCAAGAGACCCAGTACTTC. Encoded protein: CASSYLQETQYF.

The rearrangement links TRBV18 to TRBJ2-2, with 9 bases fitting TRBD1. CDR1 is KGHSH and CDR2 is LQKENI in the germline V gene. V lost 4 bases and J lost 5; bases outside the gene matches: 5. The CDR3 contains 15 residues. This CDR3 is CASSRGQGPTGELFF. Here the CDR3 DNA reads TGTGCCAGCTCACGAGGACAGGGGCCAACCGGGGAGCTGTTTTTT.

This CDR3 reads CASSWGLAGGDEQYF. In nucleotides, the CDR3 is TGTGCCAGCAGCTGGGGACTAGCGGGAGGGGATGAGCAGTACTTC. This rearrangement joins TRBV5-8 to TRBJ2-7; 16 positions match TRBD2. The CDR3 is made up of 15 amino acids. Trimming took 3 bases from V and 7 from J; bases not matched to a gene: 4. The V gene's germline CDR1 is SGHTS and CDR2 YDEGEE. Full variable domain (outside the CDR3, taken from reference TRBV5-8 and TRBJ2-7): EAGVTQSPTHLIKTRGQQATLRCSPISGHTSVYWYQQALGLGLQFLLWYDEGEERNRGNFPPRFSGRQFPNYSSELNVNALELEDSALYLCASSWGLAGGDEQYFGPGTRLTVT.

The gene calls are TRBV7-3 and TRBJ2-1, with 7 bases fitting TRBD2. CDR3 size: 14 residues. Germline V gene data show CDR1 as SGHTA and CDR2 as FQGTGA. J was trimmed by 4 bases and V by 5 bases; bases with no gene match: 5. The CDR3 DNA follows: TGTGCCAGCAGCCCTAGCGGTGCTTACAATGAGCAGTTCTTC. It yields the protein CASSPSGAYNEQFF.

The chain employs TRBV3-1 (or the pseudogene TRBV3-2) and TRBJ1-6; 9 bases line up with TRBD1. This CDR3 is 16 amino acids long. V lost 3 bases to trimming and J lost 10 bases; unmatched junction nucleotides: 10. Germline lookup yields CDR1 LGHDT and CDR2 YNNKEL (reference sequence). The CDR3 sequence: CASSQAGTGKDSPLHF. As DNA, the CDR3 is TGTGCCAGCAGCCAGGCGGGGACAGGGAAGGACTCACCCCTCCACTTT.

V and J are TRBV6-5 and TRBJ2-7; 7 bases are a match to TRBD2. V gave up 0 bases and J gave up 3 bases; unmatched junction bases: 5. Germline loops: CDR1 MNHEY, CDR2 SVGAGI. The CDR3 consists of 15 residues. CDR3 DNA sequence: TGTGCCAGCAGTTACTCGAGCGGGACCAACTACGAGCAGTACTTC. It encodes CASSYSSGTNYEQYF.

The gene calls are TRBV2 and TRBJ1-1, with a possible D match to TRBD1 (5 bases). Between the trimmed V and J ends, which lost 3 bases and 3 bases, there was a span of 11 bases. CDR1 is SNHLY, CDR2 FYNNEI, per germline. This CDR3 has 14 residues. The CDR3 coding sequence is TGTGCCAGCAGTGATCAGGGAAGCTACACTGAAGCTTTCTTT. It specifies CASSDQGSYTEAFF.

The chain couples TRBV18 to TRBJ2-1; D ambiguous. Trimming cost V 2 bases and J 0 bases, with 11 bases left between them. The CDR3 is 16 residues long. Germline loops: CDR1 KGHSH, CDR2 LQKENI. The CDR3 is CASSPLAPSSYNEQFF. The DNA for the CDR3 is TGTGCCAGCTCACCATTAGCCCCCAGCTCCTACAATGAGCAGTTCTTC.

The chain uses TRBV14 and TRBJ2-3; 14 positions agree with TRBD2. J gave up 4 bases and V 6 bases, and 6 bases lay outside the gene matches. The CDR3 has 16 residues. The germline V gene encodes CDR1 SGHDN and CDR2 FVKESK. CDR3 coding DNA: TGTGCCAGCAGTCGACTAGCGGGAGGGCTATCAGATACGCAGTATTTT. It encodes CASSRLAGGLSDTQYF.

The V gene is TRBV2, the J gene TRBJ2-1, with TRBD2 matching 12 bases. Germline values: CDR1 SNHLY, CDR2 FYNNEI. This CDR3 is 15 amino acids long. V was clipped by 5 bases and J by 8 bases; unmatched bases: 7. CDR3 coding DNA: TGTGCCAGCAGTAATCTAGCGGGAGGGCGGGATGAGCAGTTCTTC. Its translation: CASSNLAGGRDEQFF. The full variable domain, in which reference TRBV2 and TRBJ2-1 provide the parts outside the CDR3, is EPEVTQTPSHQVTQMGQEVILRCVPISNHLYFYWYRQILGQKVEFLVSFYNNEISEKSEIFDDQFSVERPDGSNFTLKIRSTKLEDSAMYFCASSNLAGGRDEQFFGPGTRLTVL.

The chain combines TRBV19 with TRBJ1-1, with D possibly TRBD1 on 5 matching bases. V lost 6 bases to trimming and J lost 2 bases, with 13 bases between them. Germline CDR1 reads LNHDA; CDR2 reads SQIVND (reference sequence). The CDR3 covers 14 residues. In nucleotides, the CDR3 is TGTGCCAGTAGCATCGACAGACGAAACACTGAAGCTTTCTTT. Amino acid sequence: CASSIDRRNTEAFF.